This T cell receptor beta chain was identified in a study of T cells in Graves' hyperthyroidism and ophthalmopathy. Study background: Any treatment followed the collection of peripheral blood at initial diagnosis.

This clonotype appeared many times. The investigators amplified TCR beta CDR3 regions from RNA transcripts. Using the HTBI primer set, a first-round RT-PCR was run on the TCR CDR3. TCRdb re-called the multiplex PCR reads with MiXCR, one entry per CDR3 protein. The repertoire consists of roughly 750,000 distinct CDR3 sequences, with about a sixth occurring once and the leading ten covering under 8.5%. This clonotype was obtained from a man between 18 and 35 years old with Graves' hyperthyroidism. Sequences were obtained from blood.

CDR3 nucleotides: TGTGCCAGCAGCGTAACAGGTCTCACAGATACGCAGTATTTT. Translating it yields CASSVTGLTDTQYF. This chain connects TRBV7-9 to TRBJ2-3, with TRBD1 as a possible D gene (5 bases). The length of the CDR3 is 14 residues. Trimming took off 5 bases at V and 2 bases at J, with 11 bases between the two ends. The germline CDR1 and CDR2 sequences are SEHNR and FQNEAQ (reference sequence).